Listed below are T cell receptor beta chains from one sample, sequenced in a study of blood T cells in healthy people across ages. In TCRdb, the 5' RACE reads were re-called with MiXCR into one record per CDR3 protein. The table records roughly 1.5 million distinct CDR3 sequences, approximately 43% of them present only once. The sample taken for sequencing was blood. Every receptor here comes from a woman aged 18-29 years in good health. The CDR3 runs from the conserved cysteine through the conserved F or W. The D gene is left open where the match is weak. Rows give clone size only sometimes, using once, few, many, or a class for an expanded clone.

clone size	V gene	J gene	D gene	CDR3 protein	CDR3 DNA
.	TRBV29-1	TRBJ2-7	.	CSVRPRDSYEQYF	TGCAGCGTTCGGCCAAGGGACTCCTACGAGCAGTACTTC
.	TRBV10-3	TRBJ1-5	.	CAITDSLNQPQHF	TGTGCCATCACAGACAGCTTGAATCAGCCCCAGCATTTT
.	TRBV3-1	TRBJ1-1	TRBD1	CASSQGGGDMNTEAFF	TGTGCCAGCAGCCAGGGAGGGGGCGACATGAACACTGAAGCTTTCTTT
once	TRBV20-1	TRBJ2-3	TRBD1	CSARDEGQRTMREGDTQYF	TGCAGTGCTAGAGATGAGGGACAGAGAACTATGCGCGAGGGAGATACGCAGTATTTT
.	TRBV9	TRBJ2-1	.	CASSVERGLGEQFF	TGTGCCAGCAGCGTAGAACGGGGGCTGGGTGAGCAGTTCTTC
.	TRBV10-3	TRBJ2-3	TRBD2	CAISGAADTQYF	TGTGCCATAAGCGGGGCTGCAGATACGCAGTATTTT
few	TRBV6-2/TRBV6-3	TRBJ2-7	TRBD2	CASKSAASGGYEQYF	TGTGCCAGCAAATCCGCGGCTAGCGGGGGTTACGAGCAGTACTTC
.	TRBV28	TRBJ2-3	.	CASSLQQRTDTQYF	TGTGCCAGCAGTTTACAACAACGCACAGATACGCAGTATTTT
many	TRBV20-1	TRBJ2-3	.	CSARAWGRSTDTQYF	TGCAGTGCTAGGGCGTGGGGGCGTAGCACAGATACGCAGTATTTT
many	TRBV29-1	TRBJ2-3	.	CSVGRPLTDTQYF	TGCAGCGTGGGGAGGCCTCTCACAGATACGCAGTATTTT
.	TRBV5-1	TRBJ2-3	.	CASSLVGGASDTQYF	TGCGCCAGCAGTTTGGTGGGGGGGGCCTCAGATACGCAGTATTTT
few	TRBV7-9	TRBJ2-5	.	CASSPKGGETQYF	TGTGCCAGCAGCCCGAAAGGCGGAGAGACCCAGTACTTC
.	TRBV12-3/TRBV12-4	TRBJ2-2	.	CASSFLRSGELFF	TGTGCCAGCAGTTTCCTCCGTTCCGGGGAGCTGTTTTTT
.	TRBV6-5	TRBJ2-7	.	CDSSYTAYSYEQYF	TGTGACAGCAGTTATACAGCCTACTCCTACGAGCAGTACTTC
once	TRBV6-5	TRBJ1-5	.	CASSPGRRYEPQHF	TGTGCCAGCAGCCCCGGACGGCGATATGAGCCCCAGCATTTT
.	TRBV15	TRBJ2-5	TRBD1	CATSRDRTGGETQYF	TGTGCCACCAGCAGAGATCGGACAGGGGGAGAGACCCAGTACTTC
few	TRBV29-1	TRBJ2-1	.	CSVKYHGQFF	TGCAGCGTAAAGTACCATGGGCAGTTCTTC
many	TRBV20-1	TRBJ2-3	TRBD2	CSASRLAGSTDTQYF	TGCAGTGCTAGCCGACTAGCGGGGAGCACAGATACGCAGTATTTT
.	TRBV12-3/TRBV12-4	TRBJ2-6	.	CASISGPVTSGANVLTF	TGTGCCAGCATTTCCGGACCAGTGACTTCTGGGGCCAACGTCCTGACTTTC
.	TRBV7-2	TRBJ2-7	TRBD2	CASSMGLLSYEQYF	TGTGCCAGCAGCATGGGACTATTGAGCTACGAGCAGTACTTC
.	TRBV6-6	TRBJ1-2	TRBD1	CASTYKQGPSYGYTF	TGTGCCAGCACATACAAACAGGGGCCCAGCTATGGCTACACCTTC
few	TRBV11-2	TRBJ2-1	TRBD2	CASSSWTSGRLTRLNEQFF	TGTGCCAGCAGCTCATGGACTAGCGGGAGACTAACCAGGCTGAATGAGCAGTTCTTC
.	TRBV30	TRBJ2-1	.	CAWSVGDTSYNEQFF	TGTGCCTGGAGTGTGGGGGACACCTCCTACAATGAGCAGTTCTTC
few	TRBV27	TRBJ2-7	TRBD1	CASSSLGTGVYEQYF	TGTGCCAGCAGTAGCCTCGGGACAGGGGTCTACGAGCAGTACTTC
.	TRBV6-2/TRBV6-3	TRBJ1-2	.	CASNPFVDGYTF	TGTGCCAGCAACCCGTTCGTCGATGGCTACACCTTC
.	TRBV27	TRBJ2-5	.	CASSPQVGVYNEQYF	TGTGCCAGCAGCCCCCAGGTTGGGGTTTACAATGAGCAGTACTTC